Sequencing of this TCR beta chain was carried out in a study of cytomegalovirus exposure and HLA in healthy donors. The study's findings and limits: TCR sequences were mostly rare, though some public TCRs occurred in many donors.

With respect to this clone: As yet, its antigen is unknown.

CDR1 MGHRA and CDR2 YSYEKL come from the germline V gene. The V end was cut by 5 bases, the J end by 1 base, with 20 bases between. This CDR3 has 17 amino acids. TCRdb keeps only in-frame clones here, not all; method: immunoSEQ multiplex PCR. The sample has about 95,000 clones; 85% are singletons. The receptor's source is a young man in good health and CMV-seropositive. Sequences were obtained from PBMCs. This sequence joins TRBV4-1 and TRBJ1-2; TRBD1 is a possible D gene (5 bases). The CDR3 sequence is CASSKRVTDDSNYGYTF. CDR3 DNA: TGCGCCAGCAGCAAAAGAGTAACAGACGACAGTAACTATGGCTACACCTTC.